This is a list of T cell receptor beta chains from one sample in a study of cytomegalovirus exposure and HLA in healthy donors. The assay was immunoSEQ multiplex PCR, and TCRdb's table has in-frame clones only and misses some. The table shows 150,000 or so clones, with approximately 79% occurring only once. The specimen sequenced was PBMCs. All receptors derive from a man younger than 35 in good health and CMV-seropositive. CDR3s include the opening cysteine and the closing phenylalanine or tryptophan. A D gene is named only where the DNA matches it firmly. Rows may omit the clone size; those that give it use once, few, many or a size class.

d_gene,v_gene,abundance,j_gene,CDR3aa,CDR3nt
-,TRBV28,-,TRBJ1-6,CASSTPMQGSNSPLHF,TGTGCCAGCAGTACCCCTATGCAGGGGAGCAATTCACCCCTCCACTTT
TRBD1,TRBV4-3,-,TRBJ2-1,CASSQGTGHYNEQFF,TGCGCCAGCAGCCAAGGGACAGGGCACTACAATGAGCAGTTCTTC
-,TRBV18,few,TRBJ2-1,CASSPPAGFGNEQFF,TGTGCCAGCTCACCACCCGCGGGGTTTGGCAATGAGCAGTTCTTC
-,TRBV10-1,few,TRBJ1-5,CASRKGNRGTWGNQPQHF,TGCGCCAGCCGGAAGGGGAATCGGGGGACCTGGGGCAATCAGCCCCAGCATTTT
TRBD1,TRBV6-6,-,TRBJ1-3,CATHRGNSGNTIYF,TGTGCCACCCACAGGGGGAACTCTGGAAACACCATATATTTT
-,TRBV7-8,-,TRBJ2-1,CASSFQQGQRGNEQFF,TGTGCCAGCAGCTTCCAACAGGGTCAAAGGGGCAATGAGCAGTTCTTC
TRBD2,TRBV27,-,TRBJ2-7,CASSLYPAGESNEQYF,TGTGCCAGCAGTTTATACCCCGCGGGAGAGAGCAACGAGCAGTACTTC
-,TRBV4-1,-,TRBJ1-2,CASSQRQLLNYGYTF,TGCGCCAGCAGCCAACGACAGTTACTCAACTATGGCTACACCTTC
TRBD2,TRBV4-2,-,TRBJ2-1,CASSLGLAGDNEQFF,TGTGCCAGCAGCTTAGGACTAGCGGGGGATAATGAGCAGTTCTTC
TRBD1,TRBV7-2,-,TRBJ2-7,CASSIRGTGGTREQYF,TGTGCCAGCAGCATCCGGGGTACAGGGGGGACGCGAGAGCAGTACTTC
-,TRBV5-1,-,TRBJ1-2,CASREGSFQNYGYTF,TGCGCCAGCAGGGAGGGGAGCTTCCAAAACTATGGCTACACCTTC
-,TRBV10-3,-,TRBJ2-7,CAISEAGAGSTYEQYF,TGTGCCATCAGTGAGGCTGGGGCGGGGTCAACCTACGAGCAGTACTTC
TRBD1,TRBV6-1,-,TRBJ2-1,CATGDRGYNEQFF,TGTGCCACCGGGGACAGGGGCTACAATGAGCAGTTCTTC
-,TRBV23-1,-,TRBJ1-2,CASSQSADGDDPVLRGYTF,TGCGCCAGCAGTCAATCGGCGGATGGAGACGATCCCGTCCTACGCGGCTACACCTTC
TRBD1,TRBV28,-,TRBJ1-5,CASSFRGPGNQPQHF,TGTGCCAGCAGTTTCAGGGGGCCTGGCAATCAGCCCCAGCATTTT
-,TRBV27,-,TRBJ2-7,CASSLSGHNYEQYF,TGTGCCAGCAGTTTATCGGGGCATAACTACGAGCAGTACTTC
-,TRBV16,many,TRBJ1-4,CASSHVTAHEKLFF,TGTGCCAGCAGCCATGTGACAGCCCATGAAAAACTGTTTTTT
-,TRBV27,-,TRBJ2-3,CASSPPGNTDTQYF,TGTGCCAGCAGTCCGCCAGGGAACACAGATACGCAGTATTTT
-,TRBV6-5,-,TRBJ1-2,CASIPGRGWGYTF,TGTGCCAGCATCCCGGGCAGGGGCTGGGGCTACACCTTC
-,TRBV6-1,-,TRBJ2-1,CASSAYTGSYNEQFF,TGTGCCAGCAGTGCCTACACAGGGTCCTACAATGAGCAGTTCTTC
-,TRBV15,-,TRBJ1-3,CATSRGGDSGNTIYF,TGTGCCACCAGCAGAGGGGGGGACTCTGGAAACACCATATATTTT
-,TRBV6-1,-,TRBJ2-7,CASSFRQEAYEQYF,TGTGCCAGCTCATTCCGCCAGGAAGCCTACGAGCAGTACTTC
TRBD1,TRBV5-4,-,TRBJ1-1,CASTGDTEAFF,TGTGCCTCGACAGGGGACACTGAAGCTTTCTTT
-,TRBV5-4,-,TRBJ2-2,CASSPSTVTGELFF,TGTGCCAGCAGCCCATCGACAGTAACCGGGGAGCTGTTTTTT
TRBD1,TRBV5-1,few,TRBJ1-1,CASSTGQTMNTEAFF,TGCGCCAGCAGCACGGGACAGACAATGAACACTGAAGCTTTCTTT
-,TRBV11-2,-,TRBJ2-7,CASSLITGSYEQYF,TGTGCCAGCAGCTTAATAACAGGCTCCTACGAGCAGTACTTC
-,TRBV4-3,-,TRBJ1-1,CASSQDHQGTEAFF,TGCGCCAGCAGCCAAGATCACCAGGGCACTGAAGCTTTCTTT
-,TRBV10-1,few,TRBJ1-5,CASSTGLQPQHF,TGCGCCAGCAGCACAGGGCTACAGCCCCAGCATTTT
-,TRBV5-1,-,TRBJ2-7,CASSLSVYEQYF,TGCGCCAGCAGCTTGTCGGTGTACGAGCAGTACTTC
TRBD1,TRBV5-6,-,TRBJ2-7,CASSPVGTGGDEQYF,TGTGCCAGCAGCCCTGTCGGGACAGGGGGCGACGAGCAGTACTTC
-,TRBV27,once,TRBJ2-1,CASSRQANNEQFF,TGTGCCAGCAGTCGACAGGCCAACAATGAGCAGTTCTTC